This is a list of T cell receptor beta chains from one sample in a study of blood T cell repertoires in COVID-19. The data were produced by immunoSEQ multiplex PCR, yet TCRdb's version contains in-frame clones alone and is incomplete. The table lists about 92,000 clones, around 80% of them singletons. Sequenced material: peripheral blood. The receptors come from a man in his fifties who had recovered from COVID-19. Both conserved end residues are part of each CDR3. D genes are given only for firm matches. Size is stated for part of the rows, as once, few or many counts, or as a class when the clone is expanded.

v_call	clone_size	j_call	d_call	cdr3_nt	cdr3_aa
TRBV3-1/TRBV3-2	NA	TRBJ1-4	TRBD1	TGTGCCAGCAGCCACGGACAGGGTGTGGCTAATGAAAAACTGTTTTTT	CASSHGQGVANEKLFF
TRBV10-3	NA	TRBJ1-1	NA	TGTGCCATCAGTGTTGGACAGAGGAACACTGAAGCTTTCTTT	CAISVGQRNTEAFF
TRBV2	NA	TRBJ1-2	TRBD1	TGTGCCAGCACCTGGGGACAGGGGGTCTCGGGCTACACCTTC	CASTWGQGVSGYTF
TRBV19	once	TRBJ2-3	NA	TGTGCCAGTAGTATCCCGATCGGGGGCACAGATACGCAGTATTTT	CASSIPIGGTDTQYF
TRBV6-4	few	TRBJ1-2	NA	TGTGCCAGCAGTGACTCATCCGGGTCCTATGGCTACACCTTC	CASSDSSGSYGYTF
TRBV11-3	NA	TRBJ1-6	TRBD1	TGTGCCAGCAGCGAGGGACAGGGGGCAAATTCACCCCTCCACTTT	CASSEGQGANSPLHF
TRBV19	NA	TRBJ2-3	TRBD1	TGTGCCAGTAGTATACTAGATTGGACAGGGACAGATACGCAGTATTTT	CASSILDWTGTDTQYF
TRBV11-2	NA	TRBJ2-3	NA	TGTGCCAGCAGCTTAGCCCGGGTCCCCGGCGGCCCAGATACGCAGTATTTT	CASSLARVPGGPDTQYF
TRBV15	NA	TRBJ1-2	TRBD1	TGTGCCACCAGCATCGACAGGGCCGGCTATGGCTACACCTTC	CATSIDRAGYGYTF
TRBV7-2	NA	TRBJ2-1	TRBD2	TGTGCCAGCAGCCTACTAGCGGGAGTTTTCAATGAGCAGTTCTTC	CASSLLAGVFNEQFF
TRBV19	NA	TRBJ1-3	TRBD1	TGTGCCAGTGACGGACAGGGGGTCGCTGGAAACACCATATATTTT	CASDGQGVAGNTIYF
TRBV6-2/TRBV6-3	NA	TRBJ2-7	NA	TGTGCCAGCAGTGAGGCTACCTACGAGCAGTACTTC	CASSEATYEQYF
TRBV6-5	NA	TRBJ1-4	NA	TGTGCCAGCAGCCGATACAGGGTTCCTGAAAAACTGTTTTTT	CASSRYRVPEKLFF
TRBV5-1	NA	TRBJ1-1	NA	TGCGCCAGCAGCTTGGGGGCCGGAGGCACGAACACTGAAGCTTTCTTT	CASSLGAGGTNTEAFF
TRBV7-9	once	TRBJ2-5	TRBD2	TGTGCCAGCAGCTTAGGGCAAACCGGGACTAGCGAAGAGACCCAGTACTTC	CASSLGQTGTSEETQYF
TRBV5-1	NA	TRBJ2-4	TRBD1	TGCGCCAGCAGCCGGACAGGGGACGAGGGAGCCAAAAACATTCAGTACTTC	CASSRTGDEGAKNIQYF
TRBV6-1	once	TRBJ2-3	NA	TGTGCCAGCAGTGAGGGAGTCCCAGATACGCAGTATTTT	CASSEGVPDTQYF
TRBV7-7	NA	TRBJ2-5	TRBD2	TGTGCCAGCGGTCGTGGACTAGCGGGAGCGGAGACCCAGTACTTC	CASGRGLAGAETQYF
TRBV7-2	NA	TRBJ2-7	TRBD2	TGTGCCAGCAGCTTACTCGGGAGGGCCGAGCAGTACTTC	CASSLLGRAEQYF
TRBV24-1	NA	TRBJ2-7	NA	TGTGCCACCAGCCCCAGGGGAACCTACGAGCAGTACTTC	CATSPRGTYEQYF
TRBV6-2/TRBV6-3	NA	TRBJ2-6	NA	TGTGCCAGCAGCCCTCGGATCTTGTCAGGGGCCCTTTTCCCTCCCGGGGCCAACGTCCTGACTTTC	CASSPRILSGALFPPGANVLTF
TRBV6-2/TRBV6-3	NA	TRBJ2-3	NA	TGTGCCAGCAGTTACGGCACCGGGACATTAAGCACAGATACGCAGTATTTT	CASSYGTGTLSTDTQYF